Here is one T cell receptor (beta chain) with its context. V shed 0 bases and J shed 4 bases, with 12 bases lying between them. The CDR3 runs 15 residues. Germline V gene sequence: CDR1 LGHNT, CDR2 FRNRAP. The data are from a study of blood T cell repertoires in COVID-19. The overall study: PBMCs, B-cell-depleted T cells, or T cells were the source of the cDNA or gDNA that made up the material.

TCRdb keeps only in-frame clones here, not all; method: immunoSEQ multiplex PCR. The data contain 200,000 to 250,000 clones, around 84% of them singletons. The clonotype was recovered from a woman between 18 and 29 years old with acute or convalescent COVID-19. This sequence joins TRBV12-5 and TRBJ1-1, with a tentative D call TRBD1 (5 bases). Sequenced material: peripheral blood. The CDR3 spells CASGLVLSGGTEAFF. The CDR3 nucleotides read TGTGCTAGTGGTTTGGTACTCAGCGGGGGCACTGAAGCTTTCTTT.